What follows is one T cell receptor (beta chain) and its context. The target antigen is unknown. This sample was taken from a study of CD8+ T cells in alopecia areata. Study-wide background: Among treated patients, oral tofacitinib was administered at 5 to 10 mg twice daily. Broader study findings: Clonality in lesional scalp, especially alopecia totalis/universalis, exceeded that of normal scalp.

Germline V gene data show CDR1 as SQVTM and CDR2 as ANQGSEA. This CDR3 spans 13 amino acids. Germline trimming cut 4 bases from V and 3 bases from J; bases unmatched to any gene: 4. Once RNA had been extracted, it was reverse transcribed into cDNA to act as the sequencing template. TCRdb's copy holds only in-frame clones and misses some; the assay was immunoSEQ multiplex PCR. The sample consists of roughly 150,000 clones, roughly 50% of them appearing once. The chain is built from TRBV29-1 and TRBJ1-2, with TRBD1 matching 8 bases. The sample comprised CD4+ T cells sorted from blood. This sequence originates from a human donor with alopecia areata. The CDR3 region has the DNA TGCAGCGTTGGGACAGGGATGTACTATGGCTACACCTTC. It codes for CSVGTGMYYGYTF.